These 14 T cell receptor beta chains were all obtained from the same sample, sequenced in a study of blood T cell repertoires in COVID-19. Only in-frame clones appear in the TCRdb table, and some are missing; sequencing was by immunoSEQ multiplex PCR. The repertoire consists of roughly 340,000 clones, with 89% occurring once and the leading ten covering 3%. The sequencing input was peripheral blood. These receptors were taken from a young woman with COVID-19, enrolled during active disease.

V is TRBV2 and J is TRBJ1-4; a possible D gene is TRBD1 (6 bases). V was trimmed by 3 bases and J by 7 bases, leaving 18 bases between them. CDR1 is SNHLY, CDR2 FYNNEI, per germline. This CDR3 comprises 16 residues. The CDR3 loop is CASSDGGGGLFEKLFF. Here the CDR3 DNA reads TGTGCCAGCAGTGACGGGGGCGGGGGGCTCTTTGAAAAACTGTTTTTT.

The CDR3 DNA follows: TGTGCCAGCAGCCTCAGGGACTTGCCCTACGAGCAGTACTTC. Protein sequence: CASSLRDLPYEQYF. The gene calls are TRBV5-5 and TRBJ2-7; a weak D match, TRBD2 (6 bases). This CDR3 has 14 amino acids. The V end lost 4 bases, the J end lost 2 bases, and 13 bases lay between the germline ends. The germline V gene has CDR1 SGHKS and CDR2 YYEKEE (reference sequence).

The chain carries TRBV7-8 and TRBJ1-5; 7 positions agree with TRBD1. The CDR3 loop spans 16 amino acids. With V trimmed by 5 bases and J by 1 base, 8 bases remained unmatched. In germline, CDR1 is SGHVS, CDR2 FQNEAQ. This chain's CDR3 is CASSVSQGPSNQPQHF. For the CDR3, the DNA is TGTGCCAGCAGCGTCTCACAGGGGCCCAGCAATCAGCCCCAGCATTTT. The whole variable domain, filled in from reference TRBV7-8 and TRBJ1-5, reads GAGVSQSPRYKVAKRGQDVALRCDPISGHVSLFWYQQALGQGPEFLTYFQNEAQLDKSGLPSDRFFAERPEGSVSTLKIQRTQQEDSAVYLCASSVSQGPSNQPQHFGDGTRLSIL.

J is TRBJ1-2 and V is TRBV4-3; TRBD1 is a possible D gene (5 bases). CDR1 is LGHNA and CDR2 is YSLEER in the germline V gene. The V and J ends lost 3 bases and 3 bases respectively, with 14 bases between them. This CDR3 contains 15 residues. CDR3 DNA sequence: TGCGCCAGCAGCCAGCGACCAGGGAGGGACTATGGCTACACCTTC. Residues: CASSQRPGRDYGYTF.

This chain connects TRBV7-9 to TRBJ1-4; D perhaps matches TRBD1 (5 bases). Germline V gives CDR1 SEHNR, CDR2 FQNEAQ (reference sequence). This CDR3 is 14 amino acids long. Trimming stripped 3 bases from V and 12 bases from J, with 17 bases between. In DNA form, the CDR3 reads TGTGCCAGCAGCTTCTCGGGGAGGGGTGAGGAACTGTTTTTT. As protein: CASSFSGRGEELFF.

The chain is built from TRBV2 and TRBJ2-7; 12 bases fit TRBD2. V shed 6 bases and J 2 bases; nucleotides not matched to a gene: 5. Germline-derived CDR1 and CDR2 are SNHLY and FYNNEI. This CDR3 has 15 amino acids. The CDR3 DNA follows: TGTGCCAGCAGGTCTAGCGGGGGGGAAACCTACGAGCAGTACTTC. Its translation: CASRSSGGETYEQYF.

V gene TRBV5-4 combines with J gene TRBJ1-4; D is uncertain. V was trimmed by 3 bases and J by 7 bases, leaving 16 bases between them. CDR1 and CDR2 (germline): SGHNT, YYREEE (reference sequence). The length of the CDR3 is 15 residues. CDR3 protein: CASSSNQGGTEKLFF. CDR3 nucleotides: TGTGCCAGCAGCTCAAATCAAGGAGGAACTGAAAAACTGTTTTTT.

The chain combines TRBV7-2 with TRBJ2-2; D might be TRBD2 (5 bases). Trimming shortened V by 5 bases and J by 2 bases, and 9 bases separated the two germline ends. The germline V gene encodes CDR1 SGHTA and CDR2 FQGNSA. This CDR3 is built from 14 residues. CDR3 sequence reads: CASSQSGNTGELFF. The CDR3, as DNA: TGTGCCAGCAGCCAGTCGGGAAACACCGGGGAGCTGTTTTTT.

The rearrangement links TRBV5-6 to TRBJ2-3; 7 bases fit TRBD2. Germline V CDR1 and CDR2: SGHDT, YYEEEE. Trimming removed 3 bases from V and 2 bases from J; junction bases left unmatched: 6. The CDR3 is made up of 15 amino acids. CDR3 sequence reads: CASSSGDYFTDTQYF. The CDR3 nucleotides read TGTGCCAGCAGCTCTGGGGACTACTTCACAGATACGCAGTATTTT.

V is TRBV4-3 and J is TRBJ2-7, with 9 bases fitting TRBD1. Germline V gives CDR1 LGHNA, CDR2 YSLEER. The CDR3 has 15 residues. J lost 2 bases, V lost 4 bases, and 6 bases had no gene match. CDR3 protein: CASSPGTGNPYEQYF. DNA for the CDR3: TGCGCCAGCAGCCCGGGGACAGGGAACCCCTACGAGCAGTACTTC.

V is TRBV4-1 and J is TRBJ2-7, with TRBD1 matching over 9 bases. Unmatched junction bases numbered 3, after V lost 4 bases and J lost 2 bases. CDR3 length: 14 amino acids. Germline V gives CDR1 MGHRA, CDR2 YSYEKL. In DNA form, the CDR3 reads TGCGCCAGCAGCCCAGACAGGGGGACCTACGAGCAGTACGTC. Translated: CASSPDRGTYEQYV.

In nucleotides, the CDR3 is TGTGCCAGCAGCTTTAATTCTCTCAGACAGGGAACGTACACTGAAGCTTTCTTT. This codes for CASSFNSLRQGTYTEAFF. V is TRBV7-9 and J is TRBJ1-1; 7 positions agree with TRBD1. The CDR3 sequence is 18 residues long. V shed 3 bases, J shed 3 bases, and the junction held 16 bases outside the gene matches. CDR1 SEHNR and CDR2 FQNEAQ come from the germline V gene (reference sequence).

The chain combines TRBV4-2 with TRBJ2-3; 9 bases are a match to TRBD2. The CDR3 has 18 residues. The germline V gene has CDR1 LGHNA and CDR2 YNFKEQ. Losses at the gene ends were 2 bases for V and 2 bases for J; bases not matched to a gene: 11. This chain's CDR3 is CASSQRPSGEPTTDTQYF. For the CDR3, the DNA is TGTGCCAGCAGCCAACGCCCTAGCGGGGAACCGACCACAGATACGCAGTATTTT.

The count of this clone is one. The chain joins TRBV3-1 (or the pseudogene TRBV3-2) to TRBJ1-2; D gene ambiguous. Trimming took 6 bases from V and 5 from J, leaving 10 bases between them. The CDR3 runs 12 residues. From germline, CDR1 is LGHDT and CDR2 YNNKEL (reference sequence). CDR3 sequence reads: CASSQSLYGYTF. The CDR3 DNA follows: TGTGCCAGCAGTCAAAGCTTGTATGGCTACACCTTC.